A selection of T cell receptor beta chains follows, all from one sample in a study of T-cell memory formation after mild COVID-19. TCRdb reanalysed the 5' RACE reads using MiXCR and keeps one entry per CDR3 protein. The repertoire has about 400,000 distinct CDR3 sequences, around 22% of them found once; the top ten carry 10% to 15%. The sample comprised PBMCs or a T cell subset sorted from them (not recorded which). These receptors all stem from an adult woman who had mild COVID-19 (a few samples of this study predate the infection). Cell type and time point are not known. The CDR3 runs from the conserved cysteine through the conserved F or W. D genes are given only for firm matches. Expanded clones are given a class, and other clones once, few, many or no size at all.

d_call,v_call,clone_size,j_call,cdr3_nt,cdr3_aa
NA,TRBV29-1,NA,TRBJ2-3,TGCAGCGTTGAAGGGACAGACGAAAACACAGATACGCAGTATTTT,CSVEGTDENTDTQYF
NA,TRBV4-1,NA,TRBJ2-1,TGCGCCAGCAGCCAATCCGGCAGCAATGAGCAGTTCTTC,CASSQSGSNEQFF
NA,TRBV6-5,many,TRBJ1-1,TGTGCCAGCAGTCCGGGACGTTGGACTGAAGCTTTCTTT,CASSPGRWTEAFF
NA,TRBV21-1,NA,TRBJ1-2,TGTGCCAGCAGCAAGACAGGGCCCATGCGCTACACCTTC,CASSKTGPMRYTF
TRBD2,TRBV27,NA,TRBJ2-1,TGTGCGACCTCGGAAGTAGCGGGAGGAAATGAGCAGTTCTTC,CATSEVAGGNEQFF
NA,TRBV7-6,NA,TRBJ1-1,TGTGCCAGCAGCTTAGATTTTGGGCGCGACACTGAAGCTTTCTTT,CASSLDFGRDTEAFF
TRBD2,TRBV9,few,TRBJ2-7,TGTGCCAGCAGCCCCCACCCGGGACTAGCTGGACTCTACGAGCAGTACTTC,CASSPHPGLAGLYEQYF
TRBD2,TRBV5-5,NA,TRBJ2-3,TGTGCCAGCAGCCCTGGTAGCGGGGAGAGCACAGATACGCAGTATTTT,CASSPGSGESTDTQYF
TRBD1,TRBV7-9,NA,TRBJ1-1,TGTGCCAGCAGCCCCTCCAGGGGGAAGACTGAAGCTTTCTTT,CASSPSRGKTEAFF
TRBD2,TRBV15,NA,TRBJ2-3,TGTGCCACCAGCATTAACACGTGGGGACTAGCAGTAGATACGCAGTATTTT,CATSINTWGLAVDTQYF
NA,TRBV7-6,NA,TRBJ1-2,TGTGCCAGCAGCTCGGACAGCATACAACACTATGGCTACACCTTC,CASSSDSIQHYGYTF
NA,TRBV7-9,NA,TRBJ1-5,TGTGCCAGCGAAAGAACAGGCGCCGGTCAGCCCCAGCATTTT,CASERTGAGQPQHF
NA,TRBV20-1,NA,TRBJ2-5,TGCAGTGGAGCTTGGGGGAATATGGAGACCCAGTACTTC,CSGAWGNMETQYF
NA,TRBV7-9,many,TRBJ2-7,TGTGCCAGCAGCTCCCATATCCGGAGGTGGGGGCCCTACGAGCAGTACTTC,CASSSHIRRWGPYEQYF
NA,TRBV24-1,few,TRBJ1-5,TGTGCCACCAGTGATGGAGGTCCCCAGCATTTT,CATSDGGPQHF
TRBD2,TRBV7-2,NA,TRBJ2-7,TGTGCCAGCAACCCGGGCGGGGGTCCCTACGAGCAGTACTTC,CASNPGGGPYEQYF
NA,TRBV5-5,few,TRBJ1-2,TGTGCCAGCAGCTTAGGGCCGACCGGCTATGGCTACACCTTC,CASSLGPTGYGYTF
TRBD1,TRBV6-5,NA,TRBJ2-1,TGTGCCAGCAGTTCCGGACAGGGATTCTACAATGAGCAGTTCTTC,CASSSGQGFYNEQFF
NA,TRBV5-1,few,TRBJ1-2,TGCGCCAGCAGGGACAGCGAAAACTATGGCTACACCTTC,CASRDSENYGYTF
NA,TRBV11-2,NA,TRBJ2-1,TGTGCCAGCAGCTTAGATGGAGGGCAGTTCTTC,CASSLDGGQFF
NA,TRBV18,few,TRBJ1-1,TGTGCCAGCTCCCGGGGGGCTAGGACTGAAGCTTTCTTT,CASSRGARTEAFF
NA,TRBV25-1,once,TRBJ1-2,TGTGCCAGCAGTGAGGGATGGGGAGAACAAAGCGGCTACACCTTC,CASSEGWGEQSGYTF
NA,TRBV6-5,few,TRBJ1-3,TGTGCCAGCGGATTAACTGGAAACACCATATATTTT,CASGLTGNTIYF
NA,TRBV6-2/TRBV6-3,NA,TRBJ1-1,TGTGCCAGCAGTTACCTGGGCACTGAAGCTTTCTTT,CASSYLGTEAFF
NA,TRBV6-5,few,TRBJ2-7,TGTGCCAGCAGAAAAGAACTTGCCTACGAGCAGTACTTC,CASRKELAYEQYF
TRBD1,TRBV6-2/TRBV6-3,NA,TRBJ2-7,TGTGCCAGCAGTGACCGGGACAGCCCTTACGAGCAGTACTTC,CASSDRDSPYEQYF
NA,TRBV20-1,NA,TRBJ2-1,TGCAGTGCTAGAATCGTGGGGCGGATAAGCTCCTACAATGAGCAGTTCTTC,CSARIVGRISSYNEQFF
NA,TRBV19,many,TRBJ1-1,TGTGCCAGTCGCAGGGGAAACACTGAAGCTTTCTTT,CASRRGNTEAFF
TRBD1,TRBV7-8,many,TRBJ2-5,TGTGCCAGCAGACCGAATCGACAGGGACAAGAGACCCAGTACTTC,CASRPNRQGQETQYF
NA,TRBV5-1,NA,TRBJ2-2,TGCGCCAGCAGCTTCGAGGAGGGGAACACCGGGGAGCTGTTTTTT,CASSFEEGNTGELFF
NA,TRBV20-1,few,TRBJ2-1,TGCAGTGCTAGAGACGGGACGATCTACAATGAGCAGTTCTTC,CSARDGTIYNEQFF
NA,TRBV7-2,NA,TRBJ2-3,TGTGCCAGCAGCCCCGAGGGGGGCCTTGCCTATACGCAGTATTTT,CASSPEGGLAYTQYF
NA,TRBV25-1,NA,TRBJ1-6,TGTGCCAGCAGTGAAAACCCCTCCCGGGATTCACCCCTCCACTTT,CASSENPSRDSPLHF
NA,TRBV12-3/TRBV12-4,few,TRBJ2-3,TGTGCCAGCAGTTTTCAGGGTGGGAATACGCAGTATTTT,CASSFQGGNTQYF
NA,TRBV5-6,few,TRBJ2-5,TGTGCCAGCGCCGGTTCCGCCCCAGAGACCCAGTACTTC,CASAGSAPETQYF
NA,TRBV6-2/TRBV6-3,NA,TRBJ1-2,TGTGCCAGCAGTTCGTGGGACACAGGGCTCGGCTACACCTTC,CASSSWDTGLGYTF
NA,TRBV5-1,few,TRBJ1-2,TGCGCCAGCAGCTTGGAGGAGGGCAGCTATGGCTACACCTTC,CASSLEEGSYGYTF